This T cell receptor beta chain was obtained from a study of a mutant IDH1 vaccine in newly diagnosed glioma. For this clone: Antigen unknown.

V lost 3 bases and J 2 bases, leaving 11 bases between the germline ends. The germline gives CDR1 KGHSH, CDR2 LQKENI. The CDR3 covers 15 residues. Sample time point: week 47, end of study. In the vaccine, a single dose held 300 ug of the mutant IDH1 20-mer peptide, along with topical imiquimod. Clones were read by immunoSEQ multiplex PCR, and TCRdb kept only the in-frame ones, dropping some. Here the sample spans tens of thousands of clones, over 60% being singletons. Sample: PBMCs, taken from a glioma patient whose treatment included an IDH1 peptide vaccine. The chain joins TRBV18 to TRBJ1-5, with D maybe TRBD1 (5 bases). The receptor's source is a woman between 35 and 50 years old with glioma. Some clones in this sample may be carry-over from other donors' samples. CDR3 protein: CASSPEGTGNQPQHF. CDR3 nucleotides: TGTGCCAGCTCACCGGAGGGGACGGGCAATCAGCCCCAGCATTTT.